This TCR beta chain emerged from a study of T cells in Graves' hyperthyroidism and ophthalmopathy. The CDR3 sequence is 14 residues long. V was cut by 5 bases and J by 5 bases, with 13 bases left in between. Germline V gene lookup returns CDR1 SNHLY and CDR2 FYNNEI. The study enrolled patients aged 18 to 65 with newly diagnosed hyperthyroidism of under 2 months' duration. RNA transcripts served as the template for amplifying TCR beta CDR3 regions. With the HTBI primer set, the TCR CDR3 went through a first round of RT-PCR. Each CDR3 protein gets one entry after TCRdb re-called the multiplex PCR reads with MiXCR. The sample shows fewer than 900,000 distinct CDR3 sequences, roughly a sixth of them seen only once. This clonotype was recorded at least ten times. Its antigen is unknown. Study observations and caveats: Before onset, ophthalmopathy was predicted by the model a median approximately 6.6 months earlier. Peripheral blood also featured most of the thyroid clonotypes expanded above 0.001.

The gene calls are TRBV2 and TRBJ2-1; D unresolved. Sequencing used blood. The origin of this receptor is a woman in her 50s with Graves' hyperthyroidism that later progressed to Graves' ophthalmopathy. The DNA of the CDR3 is TGTGCCAGCAGTTACATATCCGCGGACAATGAGCAGTTCTTC. Translating gives CASSYISADNEQFF. The whole variable domain, filled in from reference TRBV2 and TRBJ2-1, reads EPEVTQTPSHQVTQMGQEVILRCVPISNHLYFYWYRQILGQKVEFLVSFYNNEISEKSEIFDDQFSVERPDGSNFTLKIRSTKLEDSAMYFCASSYISADNEQFFGPGTRLTVL.